The 29 T cell receptor beta chains given below trace back to one sample, sequenced in a study of cytomegalovirus exposure and HLA in healthy donors. The PCR was carried out with 60 Vbeta primers and 13 Jbeta primers. The repertoire was sequenced with immunoSEQ multiplex PCR; TCRdb's copy has only in-frame clones and lacks some. Seen here are more than 50,000 clones, 65% to 80% observed once, and the top ten hold approximately 35%. The sequenced sample was PBMCs. These receptors all stem from a middle-aged man in good health and CMV-seropositive.

This chain joins TRBV12-5 and TRBJ2-1; TRBD1 matches 8 bases. This CDR3 spans 15 amino acids. V was clipped by 2 bases and J by 5 bases; unmatched bases: 5. In germline, CDR1 is LGHNT, CDR2 FRNRAP. CDR3 nucleotides: TGTGCTAGTGGTTTGACCTCGACAGGGGACAATGAGCAGTTCTTC. Translated: CASGLTSTGDNEQFF.

This clone was observed many times. V usage is TRBV29-1 and J usage is TRBJ1-1; 7 nucleotides line up with TRBD1. This CDR3 region has 15 residues. Germline V gene lookup returns CDR1 SQVTM and CDR2 ANQGSEA. The trim removed 8 bases at V and 1 base at J, leaving 13 bases unmatched. CDR3 protein: CSSLRDSRPNTEAFF. The DNA of the CDR3 is TGCAGCTCACTCCGGGACAGCCGGCCGAACACTGAAGCTTTCTTT. Complete variable domain (other parts from reference TRBV29-1 and TRBJ1-1): SAVISQKPSRDICQRGTSLTIQCQVDSQVTMMFWYRQQPGQSLTLIATANQGSEATYESGFVIDKFPISRPNLTFSTLTVSNMSPEDSSIYLCSSLRDSRPNTEAFFGQGTRLTVV.

The V call is TRBV6-6, the J call TRBJ2-1; 9 bases fit TRBD2. Germline trimming cut 8 bases from V and 7 bases from J; bases unmatched to any gene: 6. CDR1 is MNHNY and CDR2 is SVGAGI in the germline V gene (reference sequence). The CDR3 consists of 13 residues. The CDR3 loop reads CASARGGANEQFF. The DNA for the CDR3 is TGTGCCAGCGCGCGGGGGGGAGCGAATGAGCAGTTCTTC.

The chain has TRBV7-9 and TRBJ2-6; TRBD1 aligns across 7 bases. The CDR3 sequence is 15 residues long. V shed 5 bases and J 2 bases; nucleotides not matched to a gene: 3. Germline V gene sequence: CDR1 SEHNR, CDR2 FQNEAQ (reference sequence). The CDR3 region has the DNA TGTGCCAGCAGCCCCGACAGGGCTGGGGCCAACGTCCTGACTTTC. Protein: CASSPDRAGANVLTF.

This clone has more than one count but fewer than ten. The rearrangement uses TRBV19 and TRBJ1-1; 8 bases agree with TRBD1. The CDR3 length is 14 residues. The germline V gene encodes CDR1 LNHDA and CDR2 SQIVND (reference sequence). Unmatched junction bases numbered 7, after V lost 5 bases and J lost 5 bases. The CDR3 region has the DNA TGTGCCAGTAGTCCATTGGACAGGGTGACTGAAGCTTTCTTT. This encodes CASSPLDRVTEAFF.

The rearrangement uses TRBV6-6 and TRBJ1-5; 8 bases are shared with TRBD1. Trimming removed 8 bases from V and 2 bases from J; junction bases left unmatched: 5. Germline CDR1 is MNHNY and CDR2 is SVGAGI (reference sequence). CDR3 length: 14 amino acids. Here the CDR3 DNA reads TGTGCCAGCGATCCAGGGGGCGGCAATCAGCCCCAGCATTTT. As protein: CASDPGGGNQPQHF.

This clone was counted once. The V gene is TRBV7-8, the J gene TRBJ2-1, with 11 bases matching TRBD2. Germline V gene lookup returns CDR1 SGHVS and CDR2 FQNEAQ. V gave up 5 bases and J gave up 3 bases; unmatched junction bases: 3. The CDR3 is made up of 15 amino acids. In DNA form, the CDR3 reads TGTGCCAGCAGCCCACTAGCGGGGGACTACAATGAGCAGTTCTTC. As protein: CASSPLAGDYNEQFF.

The chain has TRBV10-1 and TRBJ1-1, with 7 nucleotides matching TRBD1. The trim removed 2 bases at V and 5 bases at J, leaving 5 bases unmatched. The germline V gene encodes CDR1 WNHNN and CDR2 SYGVQD (reference sequence). CDR3 size: 14 residues. Here the CDR3 reads CASSETQGETEAFF. The CDR3 nucleotides are TGCGCCAGCAGTGAGACGCAGGGGGAGACTGAAGCTTTCTTT.

The CDR3, as DNA: TGTGCCACCCAGTTCGGGACAGGCGACTACGAGCAGTACTTC. This sequence encodes CATQFGTGDYEQYF. The chain couples TRBV5-5 to TRBJ2-7, with 8 bases aligning to TRBD1. Germline V gene sequence: CDR1 SGHKS, CDR2 YYEKEE (reference sequence). The length of the CDR3 is 14 residues. Trimming cost V 9 bases and J 3 bases; bases outside gene matches: 11.

This clone occurred a few times. This rearrangement joins TRBV19 to TRBJ2-1; 8 bases fit TRBD2. J was trimmed by 4 bases and V by 7 bases; bases with no gene match: 12. The CDR3 extends over 16 amino acids. Looked up from germline, CDR1 is LNHDA and CDR2 is SQIVND (reference sequence). DNA of the CDR3: TGTGCCAGTAAGAGGACTAGCAGGTCTGGTTACAATGAGCAGTTCTTC. Translated: CASKRTSRSGYNEQFF. The full variable domain, with the rest looked up from reference TRBV19 and TRBJ2-1, is DGGITQSPKYLFRKEGQNVTLSCEQNLNHDAMYWYRQDPGQGLRLIYYSQIVNDFQKGDIAEGYSVSREKKESFPLTVTSAQKNPTAFYLCASKRTSRSGYNEQFFGPGTRLTVL.

The rearrangement joins TRBV29-1 to TRBJ2-3; D possibly corresponds to TRBD1 (6 bases). The germline V gene has CDR1 SQVTM and CDR2 ANQGSEA. Trimming took off 2 bases at V and 2 bases at J, with 11 bases between the two ends. There are 14 residues in the CDR3. CDR3: CSVEQQGLTDTQYF. The CDR3 DNA is TGCAGCGTTGAACAGCAGGGGCTCACAGATACGCAGTATTTT.

The rearrangement links TRBV9 to TRBJ1-4; 9 positions match TRBD1. This CDR3 is built from 16 residues. Germline values: CDR1 SGDLS, CDR2 YYNGEE. The V segment lost 3 bases and the J segment 7 bases; nucleotides outside the gene matches: 10. The CDR3 loop reads CASSATPQGAVEKLFF. Written as DNA, the CDR3 is TGTGCCAGCAGCGCAACCCCACAGGGGGCGGTTGAAAAACTGTTTTTT.

The CDR3 protein is CASSSVYQETQYF. The CDR3 region has the DNA TGTGCCAGCAGTTCGGTCTACCAAGAGACCCAGTACTTC. This chain links TRBV6-1 with TRBJ2-5; D call uncertain. Germline V gene lookup returns CDR1 MNHNS and CDR2 SASEGT. This CDR3 is 13 amino acids long. The germline V and J ends were trimmed by 5 bases and 0 bases, with 7 bases remaining between them.

The gene calls are TRBV25-1 and TRBJ2-5; 10 bases are shared with TRBD2. The ends lost 5 bases at V and 3 bases at J; junction bases unmatched: 9. CDR3 length: 16 amino acids. From germline, CDR1 is MGHDK and CDR2 SYGVNS. The CDR3 DNA reads TGTGCCAGCAGTACCCGCCTAGCGGGGGCAGAAGAGACCCAGTACTTC. Its protein product is CASSTRLAGAEETQYF.

The V and J genes are TRBV30 and TRBJ2-6; D is possibly TRBD2 (6 bases). Germline assignment: CDR1 GTSNPN and CDR2 SVGIG (reference sequence). Trimming removed 6 bases from V and 0 bases from J, with 9 bases in between. CDR3 length: 14 amino acids. The CDR3: CACRGASGANVLTF. In DNA form, the CDR3 reads TGTGCCTGCCGCGGGGCCTCTGGGGCCAACGTCCTGACTTTC.

The chain has TRBV6-5 and TRBJ2-7; D is perhaps TRBD1 (5 bases). Germline CDR1 MNHEY, CDR2 SVGAGI. Trimming removed 0 bases from V and 3 bases from J, with 12 bases in between. The CDR3 totals 15 residues. CDR3 loop: CASSYSVGQGYEQYF. Here the CDR3 DNA reads TGTGCCAGCAGTTACTCAGTCGGGCAGGGCTACGAGCAGTACTTC.

This clone has more than one count but fewer than ten. CDR3 DNA sequence: TGTGCCAGCAGTTTGGGGGGAAGTGGTCAGCCCCAGCATTTT. This encodes CASSLGGSGQPQHF. This rearrangement joins TRBV28 to TRBJ1-5; the D gene is possibly TRBD1 (5 bases). V shed 3 bases and J shed 6 bases, with 12 bases lying between them. From germline, CDR1 is MDHEN and CDR2 SYDVKM. This CDR3 comprises 14 residues.

The chain links TRBV30 to TRBJ2-7, with 14 nucleotides matching TRBD2. There are 14 residues in the CDR3. V dropped 8 bases and J dropped 7; count of bases not matched to a gene: 10. The germline gives CDR1 GTSNPN, CDR2 SVGIG (reference sequence). CDR3 coding DNA: TGTGCCGGATCCTGGACTAGCGGGGGGAGGGAGCAGTACTTC. Its protein is CAGSWTSGGREQYF.

The rearrangement links TRBV6-1 to TRBJ2-7, with TRBD1 identical over 7 bases. Germline V CDR1 and CDR2: MNHNS, SASEGT. This CDR3 is built from 14 residues. V lost 6 bases and J lost 3; bases outside the gene matches: 8. The CDR3 bases are TGTGCCAGCAGCCCCGGGACAGCCAACTACGAGCAGTACTTC. Residues: CASSPGTANYEQYF.

The chain couples TRBV7-2 to TRBJ1-1; no reliable D call. This CDR3 spans 14 amino acids. Germline CDR1 is SGHTA and CDR2 is FQGNSA. V lost 3 bases and J lost 1, with 9 bases in between. The DNA of the CDR3 is TGTGCCAGCAGCTTGAACCGACAGAACACTGAAGCTTTCTTT. Protein: CASSLNRQNTEAFF. Supplemented by reference TRBV7-2 and TRBJ1-1, the full variable domain reads GAGVSQSPSNKVTEKGKDVELRCDPISGHTALYWYRQSLGQGLEFLIYFQGNSAPDKSGLPSDRFSAERTGGSVSTLTIQRTQQEDSAVYLCASSLNRQNTEAFFGQGTRLTVV.

This chain joins TRBV30 and TRBJ2-1; 7 bases are a match to TRBD2. This CDR3 contains 13 residues. The germline V gene has CDR1 GTSNPN and CDR2 SVGIG (reference sequence). V trimming: 3 bases; J trimming: 7 bases; junction bases outside the gene matches: 6. CDR3 residues: CAWSPGTNNEQFF. The CDR3 DNA sequence: TGTGCCTGGAGCCCAGGGACTAATAATGAGCAGTTCTTC.

The genes are TRBV6-1 and TRBJ1-1; 7 positions agree with TRBD1. Germline V gives CDR1 MNHNS, CDR2 SASEGT. V lost 4 bases, J lost 1 base, and 6 bases stayed unmatched. The CDR3 extends over 15 amino acids. The DNA of the CDR3 is TGTGCCAGCAGTGGACAGGGAACGAAGAACACTGAAGCTTTCTTT. This codes for CASSGQGTKNTEAFF.

In its sample, this clone was seen once. V usage is TRBV7-7 and J usage is TRBJ2-1; 10 positions agree with TRBD2. Germline lookup yields CDR1 SSHAT and CDR2 FNYEAQ (reference sequence). V dropped 5 bases and J dropped 8; count of bases not matched to a gene: 6. This CDR3 spans 14 amino acids. The CDR3 coding sequence is TGTGCCAGCAGCCCGGGACTAGCGAACGATGAGCAGTTCTTC. Translating gives CASSPGLANDEQFF. Complete variable domain (other parts from reference TRBV7-7 and TRBJ2-1): GAGVSQSPRYKVTKRGQDVTLRCDPISSHATLYWYQQALGQGPEFLTYFNYEAQPDKSGLPSDRFSAERPEGSISTLTIQRTEQRDSAMYRCASSPGLANDEQFFGPGTRLTVL.

This clone was recorded only once. The chain employs TRBV5-1 and TRBJ2-3; D is unresolved. The V gene lost 0 bases and the J gene lost 4 bases, with 6 bases spanning the gap. This CDR3 is built from 13 residues. Germline values: CDR1 SGHRS, CDR2 YFSETQ. The CDR3 sequence is CASSLGGADTQYF. In DNA form, the CDR3 reads TGCGCCAGCAGCTTGGGCGGCGCAGATACGCAGTATTTT.

In this sample, this clone turned up a few times. The V call is TRBV2, the J call TRBJ1-6; tentative D call: TRBD1 (6 bases). Germline-derived CDR1 and CDR2 are SNHLY and FYNNEI. V gave up 2 bases and J gave up 11 bases, with 10 bases separating them. The CDR3 extends over 13 amino acids. The CDR3 is CASSEQGSPPLHF. Written as DNA, the CDR3 is TGTGCCAGCAGTGAACAGGGGTCGCCACCCCTCCACTTT. The entire variable domain, with the rest obtained from reference TRBV2 and TRBJ1-6, is as follows: EPEVTQTPSHQVTQMGQEVILRCVPISNHLYFYWYRQILGQKVEFLVSFYNNEISEKSEIFDDQFSVERPDGSNFTLKIRSTKLEDSAMYFCASSEQGSPPLHFGNGTRLTVT.

The V gene is TRBV28, the J gene TRBJ1-2, with a possible D match to TRBD1 (6 bases). Germline CDR1 MDHEN, CDR2 SYDVKM. The germline V and J ends were trimmed by 6 bases and 4 bases, with 18 bases remaining between them. The CDR3 extends over 15 amino acids. CDR3 residues: CASSLPPQGSYGYTF. The CDR3 DNA reads as TGTGCCAGCAGCTTACCCCCCCAGGGGAGCTATGGCTACACCTTC.

The chain couples TRBV4-2 to TRBJ2-5; 9 nucleotides match TRBD2. The CDR3 spans 14 residues. The germline V gene has CDR1 LGHNA and CDR2 YNFKEQ. Unmatched junction bases numbered 4, after V lost 4 bases and J lost 4 bases. The CDR3 protein is CASSLTSGTETQYF. The CDR3 nucleotides are TGTGCCAGCAGCCTGACTAGCGGTACAGAGACCCAGTACTTC.

V gene TRBV7-6 combines with J gene TRBJ2-2; 9 nucleotides align to TRBD2. Germline V gene lookup returns CDR1 SGHVS and CDR2 FNYEAQ. V dropped 3 bases and J dropped 6; count of bases not matched to a gene: 5. This CDR3 contains 15 residues. DNA for the CDR3: TGTGCCAGCAGCTTGGCGGGGGGGCAGTCCGGGGAGCTGTTTTTT. Translation gives CASSLAGGQSGELFF.

This clone was found a few times. The gene calls are TRBV5-8 and TRBJ1-2, with a weak D call TRBD1 (5 bases). The V end was cut by 4 bases, the J end by 3 bases, with 19 bases between. This CDR3 comprises 16 residues. CDR1 SGHTS and CDR2 YDEGEE come from the germline V gene. The CDR3 is CASSPRGGGTDYGYTF. The CDR3 DNA follows: TGTGCCAGCAGCCCCCGTGGCGGGGGGACCGACTATGGCTACACCTTC. Drawing the rest from reference TRBV5-8 and TRBJ1-2, the complete variable domain is EAGVTQSPTHLIKTRGQQATLRCSPISGHTSVYWYQQALGLGLQFLLWYDEGEERNRGNFPPRFSGRQFPNYSSELNVNALELEDSALYLCASSPRGGGTDYGYTFGSGTRLTVV.